This TCR beta chain emerged from a study of blood T cell repertoires in COVID-19. Looking at the study overall: Some COVID-19 samples were acute and others convalescent; all came from the United States, Italy and Spain.

Recruits, aged roughly 18 to 100 years, lived in 24 US areas. Cohorts were assigned according to the clinical history that participants reported. Some clones are missing from TCRdb's copy, which holds only in-frame ones; the method was immunoSEQ multiplex PCR. The table has about 280,000 clones, 90% seen once. V gave up 0 bases and J gave up 12 bases, with 26 bases separating them. CDR1 and CDR2 (germline): SSHAT, FNYEAQ (reference sequence). The CDR3 has 17 amino acids. The sample comprised PBMCs or T cells enriched from blood (not recorded which). This receptor was taken from a woman aged 18-30 years with acute COVID-19. The chain employs TRBV7-7 and TRBJ1-2; D is possibly TRBD1 (5 bases). The CDR3 region is CASSLAIPNISTGINTF. CDR3 DNA: TGTGCCAGCAGCTTAGCGATTCCCAACATTTCTACAGGTATTAACACCTTC.